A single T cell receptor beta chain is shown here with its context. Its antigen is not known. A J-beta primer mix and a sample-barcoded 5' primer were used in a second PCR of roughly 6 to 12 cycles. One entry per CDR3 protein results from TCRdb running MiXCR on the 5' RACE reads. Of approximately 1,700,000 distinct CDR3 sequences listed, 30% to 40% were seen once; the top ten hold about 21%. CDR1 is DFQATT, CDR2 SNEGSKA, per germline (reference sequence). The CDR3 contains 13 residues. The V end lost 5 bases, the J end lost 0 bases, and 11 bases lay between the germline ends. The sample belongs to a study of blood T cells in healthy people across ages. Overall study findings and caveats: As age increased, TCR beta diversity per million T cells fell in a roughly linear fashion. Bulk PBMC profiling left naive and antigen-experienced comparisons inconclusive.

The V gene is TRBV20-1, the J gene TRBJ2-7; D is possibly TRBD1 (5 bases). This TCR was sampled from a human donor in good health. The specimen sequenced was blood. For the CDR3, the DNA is TGCAGTGCTTCCAGGGAAGGCTCCTACGAGCAGTACTTC. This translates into CSASREGSYEQYF.